This entry lists 28 T cell receptor beta chains sequenced from one sample in a study of lymphopenia after photon versus proton radiotherapy. TCRdb's copy holds only in-frame clones and misses some; the assay was immunoSEQ multiplex PCR. The data hold under 65,000 clones, with around 84% observed a single time. This material consisted of peripheral blood, taken from a patient treated with proton-based radiotherapy. These receptors all come from a man aged 55 to 70 with pancreatic cancer.

This clone was seen a few times. This chain uses TRBV7-2 with TRBJ2-2; D is unclear. Germline V lookup: CDR1 SGHTA, CDR2 FQGNSA. V was cut by 5 bases and J by 7 bases, with 14 bases left in between. This CDR3 region has 14 residues. In nucleotides, the CDR3 is TGTGCCAGCAGCCCCCAGCCTAAGGGCGGGGAGCTGTTTTTT. Translated, it gives CASSPQPKGGELFF.

The count of this clone is one. The chain is built from TRBV6-6 and TRBJ2-3, with 12 bases that match TRBD2. The CDR3 has 15 residues. Germline CDR1 reads MNHNY; CDR2 reads SVGAGI (reference sequence). Trimming removed 4 bases from V and 5 bases from J; junction bases left unmatched: 4. Here the CDR3 DNA reads TGTGCCAGCAGTTCCCTAGCGGGAGGGCAAGATACGCAGTATTTT. This codes for CASSSLAGGQDTQYF.

The chain is built from TRBV2 and TRBJ2-7; 7 bases align to TRBD1. Germline V gene sequence: CDR1 SNHLY, CDR2 FYNNEI. CDR3 length: 13 residues. V lost 7 bases and J lost 4; bases outside the gene matches: 7. In DNA, the CDR3 is TGTGCCAGCAACCCGGGACAGCTTTACGAGCAGTACTTC. Encoded protein: CASNPGQLYEQYF. Variable domain in full (rest from reference TRBV2 and TRBJ2-7): EPEVTQTPSHQVTQMGQEVILRCVPISNHLYFYWYRQILGQKVEFLVSFYNNEISEKSEIFDDQFSVERPDGSNFTLKIRSTKLEDSAMYFCASNPGQLYEQYFGPGTRLTVT.

The chain has TRBV7-8 and TRBJ2-5, with D maybe TRBD2 (5 bases). Trimming took 7 bases from V and 4 from J, leaving 16 bases between them. The germline V gene encodes CDR1 SGHVS and CDR2 FQNEAQ. The CDR3 consists of 14 residues. The CDR3 sequence: CASTVGDWVETQYF. DNA for the CDR3: TGTGCCAGCACGGTCGGGGATTGGGTAGAGACCCAGTACTTC.

The V gene is TRBV30, the J gene TRBJ1-2; 9 nucleotides agree with TRBD1. The CDR3 is 14 amino acids. V was clipped by 3 bases and J by 4 bases; unmatched bases: 6. Germline lookup yields CDR1 GTSNPN and CDR2 SVGIG (reference sequence). CDR3 sequence: CAWSGTGSIYGYTF. Here the CDR3 DNA reads TGTGCCTGGAGCGGGACAGGGTCCATCTATGGCTACACCTTC.

The CDR3 loop is CASSLSAIMPQHF. CDR3 coding DNA: TGTGCCAGCAGCTTATCCGCGATAATGCCCCAGCATTTT. This chain uses TRBV7-9 with TRBJ1-5; no reliable D call. Germline lookup yields CDR1 SEHNR and CDR2 FQNEAQ (reference sequence). The germline V and J ends were trimmed by 2 bases and 9 bases, with 11 bases remaining between them. This CDR3 contains 13 residues.

V usage is TRBV6-6 and J usage is TRBJ2-1; 10 bases are a match to TRBD2. The V gene end was trimmed by 7 bases and the J gene end by 5 bases; junction bases not matched to a gene: 5. In germline, CDR1 is MNHNY, CDR2 SVGAGI (reference sequence). The CDR3 consists of 14 residues. As DNA, the CDR3 is TGTGCCAGCACGTTAACTAGCGGGAACAATGAGCAGTTCTTC. Protein product: CASTLTSGNNEQFF.

The chain has TRBV18 and TRBJ2-7, with 7 bases aligning to TRBD1. Germline V gene data show CDR1 as KGHSH and CDR2 as LQKENI. This CDR3 contains 16 residues. V shed 3 bases, J shed 5 bases, and the junction held 13 bases outside the gene matches. The CDR3 protein is CASSPGKKGASDEQYF. In nucleotides, the CDR3 is TGTGCCAGCTCACCTGGGAAAAAGGGGGCGAGCGACGAGCAGTACTTC.

The chain joins TRBV7-3 to TRBJ2-1; D may correspond to TRBD1 or TRBD2 (6 bases each). The CDR3 covers 13 residues. Trimming pared 4 bases from V and 11 bases from J, leaving 15 bases between. Germline lookup yields CDR1 SGHTA and CDR2 FQGTGA. The CDR3 reads CASSSFEGGQQFF. The CDR3 DNA sequence: TGTGCCAGCAGCTCCTTTGAGGGGGGACAGCAGTTCTTC.

Regarding this clone: Different DNA sequences within this sample yield the same CDR3. The gene calls are TRBV7-9 and TRBJ2-5; 10 bases agree with TRBD1. The germline gives CDR1 SEHNR, CDR2 FQNEAQ (reference sequence). The CDR3 contains 14 residues. V gave up 6 bases and J gave up 5 bases; unmatched junction bases: 6. CDR3 residues: CASRPDRGRETQYF. The CDR3 bases are TGTGCCAGCAGACCCGACAGGGGGCGCGAGACCCAGTACTTC.

V is TRBV5-4 and J is TRBJ2-5, with 9 bases identical to TRBD2. V shed 4 bases, J shed 7 bases, and the junction held 11 bases outside the gene matches. The CDR3 sequence is 15 residues long. Germline CDR1 reads SGHNT; CDR2 reads YYREEE (reference sequence). This chain's CDR3 is CASSLGLANRGTQYF. The CDR3 DNA reads TGTGCCAGCAGCCTGGGACTAGCCAACAGAGGGACCCAGTACTTC.

The chain links TRBV5-5 to TRBJ2-1; 7 bases are shared with TRBD2. There are 14 residues in the CDR3. V was pared by 1 base and J by 8 bases, with 6 bases of the junction left unmatched. Per the germline V gene, CDR1 is SGHKS and CDR2 is YYEKEE (reference sequence). The CDR3 region has the DNA TGTGCCAGCAGCTTGTGGACTAGTCTGGATGAGCAGTTCTTC. Its translation: CASSLWTSLDEQFF. The variable domain in full, completed from reference TRBV5-5 and TRBJ2-1, reads DAGVTQSPTHLIKTRGQQVTLRCSPISGHKSVSWYQQVLGQGPQFIFQYYEKEERGRGNFPDRFSARQFPNYSSELNVNALLLGDSALYLCASSLWTSLDEQFFGPGTRLTVL.

The rearrangement links TRBV7-6 to TRBJ2-7, with TRBD1 matching 9 bases. Per the germline V gene, CDR1 is SGHVS and CDR2 is FNYEAQ. V was pared by 0 bases and J by 5 bases, with 5 bases of the junction left unmatched. This CDR3 region has 15 residues. The chain's CDR3 is CASSLAPGQGHEQYF. CDR3 in DNA: TGTGCCAGCAGCTTAGCTCCGGGACAGGGCCACGAGCAGTACTTC.

This chain links TRBV5-1 with TRBJ2-7; no reliable D call. Trimming pared 4 bases from V and 5 bases from J, leaving 16 bases between. Germline V gene sequence: CDR1 SGHRS, CDR2 YFSETQ. The CDR3 totals 14 residues. The DNA for the CDR3 is TGCGCCAGCAGCCCACGGCCCTCGGTAGACGAGCAGTACTTC. Its protein product is CASSPRPSVDEQYF.

The chain carries TRBV7-8 and TRBJ1-5, with 8 bases lining up with TRBD1. Germline V gene lookup returns CDR1 SGHVS and CDR2 FQNEAQ. The CDR3 has 17 residues. Losses at the gene ends were 6 bases for V and 6 bases for J; bases not matched to a gene: 16. The CDR3 sequence is CASSPHPPTGESQPQHF. CDR3 coding DNA: TGTGCCAGCAGTCCCCACCCCCCGACAGGGGAAAGTCAGCCCCAGCATTTT.

The chain combines TRBV30 with TRBJ2-1, with TRBD2 as a possible D gene (6 bases). V was clipped by 1 base and J by 6 bases, with 13 bases between them. This CDR3 is 14 amino acids long. Looked up from germline, CDR1 is GTSNPN and CDR2 is SVGIG (reference sequence). The CDR3 protein is CAWSDSGRGNEQFF. In DNA, the CDR3 is TGTGCCTGGAGTGACTCGGGGCGGGGCAATGAGCAGTTCTTC.

The J gene is TRBJ1-2, the V gene TRBV6-6; no definite D call. The CDR3 has 12 residues. The germline CDR1 and CDR2 sequences are MNHNY and SVGAGI (reference sequence). With 5 bases removed from V and 8 bases from J, the gap between germline ends came to 12 bases. The CDR3 region has the DNA TGTGCCAGCAGTGGAACCGATCAGGGCTACACCTTC. This sequence encodes CASSGTDQGYTF.

The genes are TRBV19 and TRBJ1-5; TRBD1 matches at 10 bases. Germline V gives CDR1 LNHDA, CDR2 SQIVND (reference sequence). The CDR3 sequence is 17 residues long. The V gene end was trimmed by 6 bases and the J gene end by 1 base; junction bases not matched to a gene: 9. CDR3 DNA: TGTGCCAGTAGCTACAGGACAGGGGGGCAGAGCAATCAGCCCCAGCATTTT. Its translation: CASSYRTGGQSNQPQHF.

The chain employs TRBV30 and TRBJ1-1; no firm D call. The V gene lost 5 bases and the J gene lost 4 bases, with 14 bases spanning the gap. From germline, CDR1 is GTSNPN and CDR2 SVGIG (reference sequence). The CDR3 spans 13 residues. The CDR3: CAWGPKKGTEAFF. The CDR3, as DNA: TGTGCCTGGGGACCCAAAAAGGGCACTGAAGCTTTCTTT.

V usage is TRBV5-1 and J usage is TRBJ2-1, with a possible D match to TRBD2 (6 bases). The germline gives CDR1 SGHRS, CDR2 YFSETQ. Trimming cost V 0 bases and J 7 bases, with 14 bases left between them. The CDR3 runs to 15 residues. CDR3 bases: TGCGCCAGCAGCTTGGGTAGCGGCACGGCGAATGAGCAGTTCTTC. It yields the protein CASSLGSGTANEQFF.

The rearrangement links TRBV30 to TRBJ2-1; 14 bases line up with TRBD2. Germline trimming cut 2 bases from V and 12 bases from J; bases unmatched to any gene: 6. CDR3 length: 14 residues. CDR1 GTSNPN and CDR2 SVGIG come from the germline V gene (reference sequence). For the CDR3, the DNA is TGTGCCTGGAGTCCGGGACTAGCGGGAGTTCGGCAGTTCTTC. Its protein product is CAWSPGLAGVRQFF.

The gene calls are TRBV30 and TRBJ1-1; D perhaps matches TRBD1 (6 bases). Germline V CDR1 and CDR2: GTSNPN, SVGIG (reference sequence). CDR3 size: 12 residues. Trimming cost V 7 bases and J 4 bases, with 13 bases left between them. CDR3 amino acids: CAYTGSSTEAFF. The CDR3 DNA is TGTGCCTATACAGGGTCGAGCACTGAAGCTTTCTTT.

The V and J genes are TRBV5-1 and TRBJ2-7; 11 bases align to TRBD2. In germline, CDR1 is SGHRS, CDR2 YFSETQ. V dropped 4 bases and J dropped 1; count of bases not matched to a gene: 7. The CDR3 contains 16 residues. CDR3 DNA: TGCGCCAGCAGCCACACTAGCGGGAGACGATCCTACGAGCAGTACTTC. Residues: CASSHTSGRRSYEQYF.

This clone was recorded once. This chain links TRBV30 with TRBJ1-2; D is unresolved. Between the trimmed V and J ends, which lost 3 bases and 7 bases, there was a span of 18 bases. The CDR3 covers 14 residues. Germline CDR1 and CDR2: GTSNPN and SVGIG (reference sequence). The CDR3 nucleotides are TGTGCCTGGAGCACCGGGATAACAGCTTCTGGCTACACCTTC. It translates to CAWSTGITASGYTF.

The chain couples TRBV30 to TRBJ2-7; 8 bases align to TRBD2. After removal of 2 bases from V and 6 bases from J, the junction contained 9 bases not matched to a gene. This CDR3 has 14 amino acids. Germline lookup yields CDR1 GTSNPN and CDR2 SVGIG (reference sequence). CDR3 protein: CAWSSLAGLSEQYF. DNA for the CDR3: TGTGCCTGGAGTAGCCTAGCGGGTTTGAGCGAGCAGTACTTC. Looking up the rest from reference TRBV30 and TRBJ2-7 gives the full variable domain: SQTIHQWPATLVQPVGSPLSLECTVEGTSNPNLYWYRQAAGRGLQLLFYSVGIGQISSEVPQNLSASRPQDRQFILSSKKLLLSDSGFYLCAWSSLAGLSEQYFGPGTRLTVT.

This chain uses TRBV7-9 with TRBJ2-7, with TRBD1 matching 8 bases. This CDR3 has 15 amino acids. The J segment lost 7 bases and the V segment lost 4 bases, leaving 12 bases of the junction unmatched. Germline CDR1 and CDR2: SEHNR and FQNEAQ (reference sequence). The DNA of the CDR3 is TGTGCCAGCAGCTCCGACAGGGGCGACCCTTTGGAGCAGTACTTC. Protein sequence: CASSSDRGDPLEQYF.

The DNA for the CDR3 is TGTGCCAGCAGCCAAGATACCTTCGCAGATACGCAGTATTTT. It encodes CASSQDTFADTQYF. This chain connects TRBV4-2 to TRBJ2-3; D is undetermined. Germline V gene data show CDR1 as LGHNA and CDR2 as YNFKEQ. V lost 0 bases, J lost 4 bases, and 8 bases lay in between. This CDR3 region has 14 residues.

CDR3 nucleotide sequence: TGTGCCAGCAGTTTAATTAGTGGGATCTCAGAGTACAATGAGCAGTTCTTC. It specifies CASSLISGISEYNEQFF. This chain joins TRBV27 and TRBJ2-1; no reliable D call. Trimming pared 2 bases from V and 4 bases from J, leaving 18 bases between. Germline V gives CDR1 MNHEY, CDR2 SMNVEV (reference sequence). The CDR3 sequence is 17 residues long.